This TCR beta chain was obtained from a study of blood T cells in healthy people across ages. Next came a second PCR, run for about 6 to 11 cycles, which used a sample-barcoded 5' primer along with a J-beta primer mix. One entry per CDR3 protein results from TCRdb running MiXCR on the 5' RACE reads. The table includes about 1,000,000 distinct CDR3 sequences, over 35% detected once. Remarks on this clonotype: The antigen remains unidentified.

The study, taken as a whole, reports: It was the long-lived donors that had more naive CD4+ cells and higher diversity than aged donors. Per million T cells, TCR beta diversity dropped roughly linearly as age increased.

In germline, CDR1 is DFQATT, CDR2 SNEGSKA (reference sequence). The CDR3 extends over 15 amino acids. Trimming removed 6 bases from V and 7 bases from J; junction bases left unmatched: 17. The chain links TRBV20-1 to TRBJ2-7; 8 bases map to TRBD2. Sequencing input: blood. This receptor was identified in a woman aged 60-70 years in good health. CDR3: CSAPPIAGTYNEQYF. The CDR3 DNA follows: TGCAGTGCGCCCCCTATAGCGGGAACTTACAATGAGCAGTACTTC.